These 8 T cell receptor beta chains originate from one sample sequenced in a study of T-cell memory formation after mild COVID-19. TCRdb reprocessed the 5' RACE reads with MiXCR, giving one entry per CDR3 protein. The top ten clones hold roughly 7.8% of a sample with some 600,000 distinct CDR3 sequences, approximately 15% of them seen once. The sample taken for sequencing was PBMCs or a T cell subset sorted from them (not recorded which). These receptors came from an adult woman who had mild COVID-19 (a few samples of this study predate the infection). Cell type and time point are not known.

This clonotype was found a few times. The V and J genes are TRBV7-3 and TRBJ2-1, with TRBD2 matching 9 bases. The J segment lost 0 bases and the V segment lost 3 bases, leaving 9 bases of the junction unmatched. CDR1 SGHTA and CDR2 FQGTGA come from the germline V gene. The CDR3 is 18 residues long. This CDR3 reads CASSFLSSGGGSYNEQFF. In DNA, the CDR3 is TGTGCCAGCAGCTTTTTGAGTAGCGGGGGAGGCTCCTACAATGAGCAGTTCTTC.

The sample holds a few counts of this clonotype. The chain couples TRBV6-2 or TRBV6-3 to TRBJ1-2; D unclear. The germline CDR1 and CDR2 sequences are MNHEY and SVGEGT. The CDR3 spans 14 residues. Between the trimmed V and J ends, which lost 6 bases and 8 bases, there was a span of 19 bases. The CDR3: CASRADGPTRGYTF. The CDR3 DNA reads TGTGCCAGCAGAGCCGACGGGCCCACACGGGGCTACACCTTC.

This clonotype was seen a few times. The DNA of the CDR3 is TGTGCCAGCAGCTGGGATCCGAACACTGAAGCTTTCTTT. Protein product: CASSWDPNTEAFF. This chain joins TRBV5-5 and TRBJ1-1; unclear D gene. Germline CDR1 and CDR2: SGHKS and YYEKEE (reference sequence). V lost 3 bases to trimming and J lost 1 base, with 7 bases between them. CDR3 length: 13 residues. Filled out from reference TRBV5-5 and TRBJ1-1, the complete variable domain reads DAGVTQSPTHLIKTRGQQVTLRCSPISGHKSVSWYQQVLGQGPQFIFQYYEKEERGRGNFPDRFSARQFPNYSSELNVNALLLGDSALYLCASSWDPNTEAFFGQGTRLTVV.

This clonotype was seen only a few times. The V call is TRBV19, the J call TRBJ2-2; weak D call: TRBD2 (5 bases). The CDR3 runs 13 residues. From germline, CDR1 is LNHDA and CDR2 SQIVND (reference sequence). Trimming stripped 5 bases from V and 6 bases from J, with 10 bases between. The CDR3 loop reads CASSLKGAGELFF. The CDR3 DNA is TGTGCCAGTAGTCTCAAGGGAGCCGGGGAGCTGTTTTTT.

This clonotype was found a few times. The V gene is TRBV7-2, the J gene TRBJ1-1, with TRBD1 matching over 9 bases. The CDR3 length is 15 residues. CDR1 is SGHTA, CDR2 FQGNSA, per germline. V lost 6 bases, J lost 1 base, and 6 bases stayed unmatched. The CDR3 spells CASSSQGQGNTEAFF. Written as DNA, the CDR3 is TGTGCCAGCAGTTCACAGGGACAGGGGAACACTGAAGCTTTCTTT.

This clonotype turned up a few times. V gene TRBV7-2 combines with J gene TRBJ1-1; D ambiguous. The CDR3 extends over 15 amino acids. V gave up 3 bases and J gave up 4 bases, with 15 bases separating them. Per the germline V gene, CDR1 is SGHTA and CDR2 is FQGNSA. The DNA for the CDR3 is TGTGCCAGCAGCTTGACCCCGGGAGGCGGCACTGAAGCTTTCTTT. Protein: CASSLTPGGGTEAFF.

This chain joins TRBV27 and TRBJ2-7; 7 bases align to TRBD1. Germline CDR1 is MNHEY and CDR2 is SMNVEV (reference sequence). V lost 0 bases and J lost 5; bases outside the gene matches: 7. The CDR3 sequence is 15 residues long. The CDR3 is CASSLSGRGLNEQYF. The CDR3 DNA follows: TGTGCCAGCAGTTTATCGGGAAGGGGGCTGAACGAGCAGTACTTC.

The chain combines TRBV3-1 with TRBJ2-1, with D perhaps being TRBD1 or TRBD2 (5 bases each). This CDR3 is 13 amino acids long. CDR1 is LGHDT and CDR2 is YNNKEL in the germline V gene (reference sequence). Trimming left V 1 base short and J 8 bases short, with 9 bases between. The CDR3 sequence is CASSQGGDDEQFF. The DNA for the CDR3 is TGTGCCAGCAGCCAAGGAGGGGACGATGAGCAGTTCTTC.